The sequence of this TCR beta chain was determined in a study of cytomegalovirus exposure and HLA in healthy donors. Study-level findings and limits: When presence/absence was analysed, sequencing depth was taken to be roughly uniform across donors. Later analysis placed DRB1 highest and HLA-C lowest in TCR association rates, which differed by HLA locus.

About this clone: The antigen remains unidentified.

PCR employed 60 Vbeta and 13 Jbeta primers. TCRdb's copy holds only in-frame clones and misses some; the assay was immunoSEQ multiplex PCR. The table shows more than 95,000 clones, with about two thirds occurring only once. This sequence originates from a young man in good health and CMV-seronegative. The sequencing sample was made of PBMCs.

This chain's CDR3 is CSVEKQLNTEAFF. CDR3 nucleotides: TGCAGCGTTGAAAAACAGCTGAACACTGAAGCTTTCTTT. The gene calls are TRBV29-1 and TRBJ1-1; D gene unclear. CDR3 length: 13 residues. V was clipped by 2 bases and J by 0 bases, with 7 bases between them. The germline V gene encodes CDR1 SQVTM and CDR2 ANQGSEA.